The next 22 T cell receptor beta chains were all read from a single sample in a study of blood T cell repertoires in COVID-19. The data were produced by immunoSEQ multiplex PCR, yet TCRdb's version contains in-frame clones alone and is incomplete. This table holds roughly 240,000 clones, 65% to 90% found once. The sequenced sample consisted of peripheral blood. The receptor source for this set is a man aged 50 or older with COVID-19, enrolled during active disease.

V and J are TRBV7-8 and TRBJ1-1, with 9 positions matching TRBD1. Trimming cost V 4 bases and J 2 bases; bases outside gene matches: 2. CDR3 size: 14 residues. Germline V gives CDR1 SGHVS, CDR2 FQNEAQ. CDR3 loop: CASSWGQGNTEAFF. CDR3 nucleotide sequence: TGTGCCAGCAGCTGGGGACAGGGAAACACTGAAGCTTTCTTT. Combining the CDR3 with reference TRBV7-8 and TRBJ1-1 gives the whole variable domain GAGVSQSPRYKVAKRGQDVALRCDPISGHVSLFWYQQALGQGPEFLTYFQNEAQLDKSGLPSDRFFAERPEGSVSTLKIQRTQQEDSAVYLCASSWGQGNTEAFFGQGTRLTVV.

The genes are TRBV30 and TRBJ1-5; D gene uncertain. Germline loops: CDR1 GTSNPN, CDR2 SVGIG (reference sequence). V was cut by 3 bases and J by 0 bases, with 15 bases left in between. This CDR3 region has 16 residues. The CDR3 DNA follows: TGTGCCTGGAGCTTCGCATCAGGATATAGCAATCAGCCCCAGCATTTT. This gives the protein CAWSFASGYSNQPQHF.

This chain connects TRBV3-1 (or the pseudogene TRBV3-2) to TRBJ1-1; D unclear. The germline V and J ends were trimmed by 1 base and 2 bases, with 8 bases remaining between them. Germline V gene lookup returns CDR1 LGHDT and CDR2 YNNKEL (reference sequence). CDR3 length equals 14 residues. CDR3 sequence (DNA): TGTGCCAGCAGCCAAGTCCAGGCCAACACTGAAGCTTTCTTT. Translation gives CASSQVQANTEAFF.

The gene calls are TRBV5-8 and TRBJ2-7, with TRBD2 matching over 7 bases. V lost 0 bases, J lost 1 base, and 1 base stayed unmatched. CDR1 and CDR2 (germline): SGHTS, YDEGEE. CDR3 length: 14 amino acids. The CDR3: CASSLEAGSYEQYF. The CDR3 nucleotides are TGTGCCAGCAGCTTGGAAGCGGGGTCCTACGAGCAGTACTTC.

The rearrangement joins TRBV5-4 to TRBJ2-3, with D uncertain. This CDR3 has 14 amino acids. Germline V gene data show CDR1 as SGHNT and CDR2 as YYREEE (reference sequence). Deletions cut 3 bases from V and 0 bases from J, with 8 bases between. The CDR3 loop reads CASSSRGSTDTQYF. The CDR3 DNA sequence: TGTGCCAGCAGCTCGCGTGGTAGCACAGATACGCAGTATTTT.

This clone showed up many times. The chain carries TRBV7-2 and TRBJ2-2; 8 bases line up with TRBD2. The CDR3 runs 16 residues. Germline V gives CDR1 SGHTA, CDR2 FQGNSA. V dropped 5 bases and J dropped 5; count of bases not matched to a gene: 10. The CDR3 DNA reads as TGTGCCAGCAGCCGCCTCACGGGGGGGCTTACCGGGGAGCTGTTTTTT. This sequence encodes CASSRLTGGLTGELFF.

The chain joins TRBV4-3 to TRBJ2-7; D gene uncertain. The V gene lost 0 bases and the J gene lost 6 bases, with 15 bases spanning the gap. The CDR3 covers 15 residues. Germline V gene sequence: CDR1 LGHNA, CDR2 YSLEER. The CDR3 coding sequence is TGCGCCAGCAGCCAAGAATTAGTGAGGCTCGGCGAGCAGTACTTC. It specifies CASSQELVRLGEQYF.

The V call is TRBV28, the J call TRBJ1-5; the match to TRBD1 covers 8 bases. This CDR3 spans 16 amino acids. V lost 5 bases to trimming and J lost 7 bases; unmatched junction nucleotides: 13. Germline CDR1 and CDR2: MDHEN and SYDVKM. CDR3 DNA sequence: TGTGCCAGCAGTCGCCCTAACAGGGGGTCTTACCAGCCCCAGCATTTT. This translates into CASSRPNRGSYQPQHF. Complete variable domain (other parts from reference TRBV28 and TRBJ1-5): DVKVTQSSRYLVKRTGEKVFLECVQDMDHENMFWYRQDPGLGLRLIYFSYDVKMKEKGDIPEGYSVSREKKERFSLILESASTNQTSMYLCASSRPNRGSYQPQHFGDGTRLSIL.

This clone has more than one count but fewer than ten. This sequence joins TRBV4-1 and TRBJ2-3, with TRBD2 identical over 7 bases. This CDR3 has 16 residues. J gave up 1 base and V 4 bases, and 8 bases lay outside the gene matches. The V gene's germline CDR1 is MGHRA and CDR2 YSYEKL. The CDR3 DNA follows: TGCGCCAGCAGCCCGGTCGTTCTAGCGGGCACAGATACGCAGTATTTT. It encodes CASSPVVLAGTDTQYF.

The V call is TRBV6-5, the J call TRBJ2-5, with 10 bases identical to TRBD1. V gave up 6 bases and J gave up 4 bases; unmatched junction bases: 8. CDR1 MNHEY and CDR2 SVGAGI come from the germline V gene. CDR3 size: 15 residues. CDR3: CASRGDRGFRETQYF. The CDR3 DNA is TGTGCCAGCAGGGGGGACAGGGGATTTCGAGAGACCCAGTACTTC.

The chain combines TRBV27 with TRBJ2-1; 11 bases line up with TRBD2. The CDR3 spans 18 residues. The V gene's germline CDR1 is MNHEY and CDR2 SMNVEV (reference sequence). V lost 0 bases, J lost 2 bases, and 6 bases stayed unmatched. The CDR3 nucleotides are TGTGCCAGCAGTTTATCAACTAGCGGGGGTCTCCCCTACAATGAGCAGTTCTTC. Its protein product is CASSLSTSGGLPYNEQFF.

This chain links TRBV9 with TRBJ2-7; D not certain. This CDR3 spans 11 amino acids. V was shortened by 0 bases and J by 6 bases, with 4 bases between the two germline ends. The germline CDR1 and CDR2 sequences are SGDLS and YYNGEE. CDR3 protein: CASSVGAEQYF. As DNA, the CDR3 is TGTGCCAGCAGCGTAGGGGCCGAGCAGTACTTC.

This clone was seen just once. For the CDR3, the DNA is TGCGCCAGCAGCCAACTCTTACAGGGGACCGGGGAGCTGTTTTTT. It translates to CASSQLLQGTGELFF. The J gene is TRBJ2-2, the V gene TRBV4-1; 7 bases fit TRBD1. V lost 2 bases and J lost 5; bases outside the gene matches: 5. The germline gives CDR1 MGHRA, CDR2 YSYEKL. The CDR3 covers 15 residues.

V and J are TRBV6-6 and TRBJ1-3; D might be TRBD1 (5 bases). Trimming removed 2 bases at V and 3 bases at J, with 14 bases between. The CDR3 extends over 16 amino acids. Germline V CDR1 and CDR2: MNHNY, SVGAGI (reference sequence). CDR3 protein: CASSYVGGVGGNTIYF. The CDR3 region has the DNA TGTGCCAGCAGTTACGTCGGAGGGGTGGGTGGAAACACCATATATTTT.

The rearrangement uses TRBV5-8 and TRBJ1-2; 7 bases fit TRBD1. The junction had 7 bases not matched to a gene; V was cut back by 4 bases and J by 4 bases. This CDR3 is built from 14 residues. The germline V gene encodes CDR1 SGHTS and CDR2 YDEGEE. CDR3 protein: CASSPGQDVYGYTF. DNA for the CDR3: TGTGCCAGCAGCCCTGGACAGGATGTCTATGGCTACACCTTC. The variable domain in full, completed from reference TRBV5-8 and TRBJ1-2, reads EAGVTQSPTHLIKTRGQQATLRCSPISGHTSVYWYQQALGLGLQFLLWYDEGEERNRGNFPPRFSGRQFPNYSSELNVNALELEDSALYLCASSPGQDVYGYTFGSGTRLTVV.

This chain joins TRBV9 and TRBJ2-5; TRBD2 is a possible D gene (5 bases). Trimming shortened V by 0 bases and J by 5 bases, and 5 bases separated the two germline ends. CDR3 size: 12 residues. Looked up from germline, CDR1 is SGDLS and CDR2 is YYNGEE. The CDR3 DNA sequence: TGTGCCAGCAGCGTAGCGGGGGAGACCCAGTACTTC. It translates to CASSVAGETQYF.

The genes are TRBV6-5 and TRBJ2-4; perhaps TRBD2 as D (6 bases). In germline, CDR1 is MNHEY, CDR2 SVGAGI. The CDR3 spans 13 residues. The V end was cut by 5 bases, the J end by 5 bases, with 10 bases between. The CDR3 nucleotides are TGTGCCAGCAGTAGACTAGAGCAAAACATTCAGTACTTC. This sequence encodes CASSRLEQNIQYF.

The chain has TRBV18 and TRBJ2-7, with 7 nucleotides matching TRBD2. The ends lost 6 bases at V and 6 bases at J; junction bases unmatched: 11. CDR1 and CDR2 (germline): KGHSH, LQKENI. This CDR3 has 14 amino acids. This CDR3 reads CASSPDWGGSEQYF. CDR3 nucleotide sequence: TGTGCCAGCTCGCCGGACTGGGGGGGGTCCGAGCAGTACTTC.

The genes are TRBV27 and TRBJ2-5; D is possibly TRBD2 (5 bases). V was cut by 3 bases and J by 3 bases, with 14 bases left in between. The CDR3 is 15 amino acids. Germline-derived CDR1 and CDR2 are MNHEY and SMNVEV (reference sequence). Here the CDR3 DNA reads TGTGCCAGCAGTTTGAGGGTTGGTTTCGAAGAGACCCAGTACTTC. It encodes CASSLRVGFEETQYF.

The sample holds a few counts of this clone. CDR3 nucleotides: TGTGCCAGCAGCGCTACAGGGAATAATGAAAAACTGTTTTTT. Translation: CASSATGNNEKLFF. V gene TRBV7-9 combines with J gene TRBJ1-4; D is perhaps TRBD1 (6 bases). This CDR3 region has 14 residues. The V and J ends lost 5 bases and 4 bases respectively, with 11 bases between them. Germline CDR1 reads SEHNR; CDR2 reads FQNEAQ (reference sequence).

The rearrangement uses TRBV2 and TRBJ1-5, with D possibly matching TRBD1 (6 bases). CDR3 length: 15 residues. Trimming removed 0 bases from V and 7 bases from J, with 13 bases in between. CDR1 and CDR2 from the germline V gene are SNHLY and FYNNEI. The CDR3 coding sequence is TGTGCCAGCAGTGAAGCATGGGGGGGCTTGCAGCCCCAGCATTTT. Protein: CASSEAWGGLQPQHF.

The V and J genes are TRBV10-2 and TRBJ2-5, with D unclear. Germline CDR1 WSHSY, CDR2 SAAADI. Trimming removed 5 bases at V and 5 bases at J, with 6 bases between. The CDR3 has 11 residues. CDR3 sequence: CASSNGETQYF. As DNA, the CDR3 is TGCGCCAGCAGTAACGGTGAGACCCAGTACTTC.